This TCR beta chain was obtained from a study of shared clonotypes between healthy human individuals. The CDR3 has 14 residues. J gave up 2 bases and V 6 bases, and 7 bases lay outside the gene matches. Germline lookup yields CDR1 PRHDT and CDR2 FYEKMQ (reference sequence). Profiled with immunoSEQ multiplex PCR; TCRdb holds only in-frame clones, not every one. Counted here are millions of clones, about 95% occurring once; the ten biggest clones make up 0.85% to 1.2%. CD45RO-negative, CCR7-positively selected cells formed the naive CD8 fraction, excluding terminally differentiated effector memory CD45RA+ cells. The donor population consisted of healthy HIV-negative adults with no recent acute infections or vaccinations.

Sequencing used naive CD8+ T cells sorted from blood. This clonotype was obtained from a man between 18 and 29 years old in good health. The rearrangement links TRBV13 to TRBJ2-7; 7 bases line up with TRBD1. CDR3 nucleotide sequence: TGTGCCAGCAGTCTCGGGACAGATCCCTACGAGCAGTACTTC. This encodes CASSLGTDPYEQYF.